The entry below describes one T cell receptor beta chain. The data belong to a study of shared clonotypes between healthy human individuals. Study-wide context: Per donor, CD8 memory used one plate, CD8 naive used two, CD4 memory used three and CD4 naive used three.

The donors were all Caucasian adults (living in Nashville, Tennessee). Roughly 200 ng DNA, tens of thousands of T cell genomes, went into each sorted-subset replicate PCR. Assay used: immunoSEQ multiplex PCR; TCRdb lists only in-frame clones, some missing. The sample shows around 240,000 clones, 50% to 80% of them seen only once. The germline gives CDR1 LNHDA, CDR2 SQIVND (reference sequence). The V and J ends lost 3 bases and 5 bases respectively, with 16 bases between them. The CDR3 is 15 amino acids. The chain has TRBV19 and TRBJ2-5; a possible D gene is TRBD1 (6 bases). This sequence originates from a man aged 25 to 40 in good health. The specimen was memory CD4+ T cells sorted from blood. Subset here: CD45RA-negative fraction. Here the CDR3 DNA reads TGTGCCAGTAGTATTTTCCAGGGGTATAAGGAGACCCAGTACTTC. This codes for CASSIFQGYKETQYF.